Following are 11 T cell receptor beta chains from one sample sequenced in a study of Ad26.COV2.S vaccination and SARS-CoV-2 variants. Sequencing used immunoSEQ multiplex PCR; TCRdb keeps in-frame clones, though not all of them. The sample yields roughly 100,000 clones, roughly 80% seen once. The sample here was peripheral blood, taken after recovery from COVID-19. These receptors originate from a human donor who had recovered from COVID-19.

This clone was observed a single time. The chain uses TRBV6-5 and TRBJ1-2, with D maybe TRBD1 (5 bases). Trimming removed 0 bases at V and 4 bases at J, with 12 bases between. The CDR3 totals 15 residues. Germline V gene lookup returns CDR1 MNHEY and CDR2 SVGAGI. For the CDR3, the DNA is TGTGCCAGCAGTTACTCAAGGGGATCAGTCTATGGCTACACCTTC. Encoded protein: CASSYSRGSVYGYTF.

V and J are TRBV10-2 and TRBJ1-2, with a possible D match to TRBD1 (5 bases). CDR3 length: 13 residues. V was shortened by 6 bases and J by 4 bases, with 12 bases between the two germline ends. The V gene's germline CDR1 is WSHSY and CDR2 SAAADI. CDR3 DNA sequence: TGCGCCAGCAGCGCGACAGAGCGCTATGGCTACACCTTC. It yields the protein CASSATERYGYTF.

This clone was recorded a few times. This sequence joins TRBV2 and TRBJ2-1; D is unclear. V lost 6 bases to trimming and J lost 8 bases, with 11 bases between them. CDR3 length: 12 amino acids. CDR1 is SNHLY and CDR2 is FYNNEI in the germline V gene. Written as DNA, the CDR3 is TGTGCCAGCAGCCGAGACGAGGATGAGCAGTTCTTC. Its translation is CASSRDEDEQFF.

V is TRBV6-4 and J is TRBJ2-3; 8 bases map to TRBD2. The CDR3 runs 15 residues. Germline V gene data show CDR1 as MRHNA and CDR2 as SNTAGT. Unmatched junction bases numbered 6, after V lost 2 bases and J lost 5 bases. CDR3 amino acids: CASSDGTGGLDTQYF. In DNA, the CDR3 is TGTGCCAGCAGTGACGGCACGGGGGGGCTAGATACGCAGTATTTT.

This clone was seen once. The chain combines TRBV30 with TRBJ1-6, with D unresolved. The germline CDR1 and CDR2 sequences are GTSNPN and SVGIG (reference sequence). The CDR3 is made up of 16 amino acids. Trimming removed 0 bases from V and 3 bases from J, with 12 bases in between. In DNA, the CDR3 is TGTGCCTGGAGTGTACAAGGTATCCTCTATAATTCACCCCTCCACTTT. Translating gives CAWSVQGILYNSPLHF.

The CDR3 reads CASSVQANTEAFF. The CDR3 region has the DNA TGCGCCAGCAGTGTTCAGGCGAACACTGAAGCTTTCTTT. The chain has TRBV10-2 and TRBJ1-1; D not resolved. This CDR3 region has 13 residues. The V and J ends lost 4 bases and 1 base respectively, with 7 bases between them. Germline CDR1 WSHSY, CDR2 SAAADI.

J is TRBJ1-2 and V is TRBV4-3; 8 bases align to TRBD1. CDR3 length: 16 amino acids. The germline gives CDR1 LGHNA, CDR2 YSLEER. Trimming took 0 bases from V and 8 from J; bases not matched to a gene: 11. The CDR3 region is CASSQERRQGISGYTF. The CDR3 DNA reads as TGCGCCAGCAGCCAAGAAAGAAGACAGGGGATCTCCGGCTACACCTTC.

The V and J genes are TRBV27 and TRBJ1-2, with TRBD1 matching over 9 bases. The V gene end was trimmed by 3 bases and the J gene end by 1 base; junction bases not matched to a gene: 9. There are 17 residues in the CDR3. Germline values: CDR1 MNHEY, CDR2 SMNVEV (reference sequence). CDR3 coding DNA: TGTGCCAGCAGTTTCCGCCCCACAGGGGGCGGTAACTATGGCTACACCTTC. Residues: CASSFRPTGGGNYGYTF.

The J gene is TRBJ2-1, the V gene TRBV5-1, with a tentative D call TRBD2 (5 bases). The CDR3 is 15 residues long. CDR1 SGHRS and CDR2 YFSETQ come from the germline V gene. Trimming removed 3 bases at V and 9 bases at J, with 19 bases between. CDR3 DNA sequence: TGCGCCAGCAGCTCGAGGAACAATCCAGGAGGTGAGCAGTTCTTC. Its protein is CASSSRNNPGGEQFF. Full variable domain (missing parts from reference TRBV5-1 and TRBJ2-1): KAGVTQTPRYLIKTRGQQVTLSCSPISGHRSVSWYQQTPGQGLQFLFEYFSETQRNKGNFPGRFSGRQFSNSRSEMNVSTLELGDSALYLCASSSRNNPGGEQFFGPGTRLTVL.

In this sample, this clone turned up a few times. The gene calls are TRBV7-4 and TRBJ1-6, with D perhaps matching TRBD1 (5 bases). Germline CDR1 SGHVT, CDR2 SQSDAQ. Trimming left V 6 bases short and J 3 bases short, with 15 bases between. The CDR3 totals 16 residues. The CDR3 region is CASRRERGLYNSPLHF. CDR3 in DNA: TGTGCCAGCAGGCGGGAGAGGGGTCTCTATAATTCACCCCTCCACTTT.

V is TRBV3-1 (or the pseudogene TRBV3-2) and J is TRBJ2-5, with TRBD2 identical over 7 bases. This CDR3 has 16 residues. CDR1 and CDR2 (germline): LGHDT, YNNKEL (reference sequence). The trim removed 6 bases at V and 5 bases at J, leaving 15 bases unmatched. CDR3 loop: CASSPGTTGGEETQYF. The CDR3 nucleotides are TGTGCCAGCAGTCCTGGGACTACAGGTGGGGAGGAGACCCAGTACTTC.